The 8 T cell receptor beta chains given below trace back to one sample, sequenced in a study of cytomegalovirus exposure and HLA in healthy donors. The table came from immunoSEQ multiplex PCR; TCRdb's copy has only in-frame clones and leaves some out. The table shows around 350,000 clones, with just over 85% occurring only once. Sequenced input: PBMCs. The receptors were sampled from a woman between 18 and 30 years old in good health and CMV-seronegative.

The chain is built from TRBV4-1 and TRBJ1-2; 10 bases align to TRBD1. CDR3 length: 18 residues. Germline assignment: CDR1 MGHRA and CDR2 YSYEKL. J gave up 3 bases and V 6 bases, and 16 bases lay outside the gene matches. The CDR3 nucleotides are TGCGCCAGCAGGGACCGACAGGGGGCGCTTGGCCGGGACTATGGCTACACCTTC. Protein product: CASRDRQGALGRDYGYTF.

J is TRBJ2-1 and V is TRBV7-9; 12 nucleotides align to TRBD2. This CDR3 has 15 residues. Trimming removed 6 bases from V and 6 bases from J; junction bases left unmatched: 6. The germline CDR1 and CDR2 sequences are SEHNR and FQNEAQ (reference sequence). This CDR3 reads CASSSLAGGPNEQFF. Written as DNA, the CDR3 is TGTGCCAGCAGTTCCCTAGCGGGAGGGCCCAATGAGCAGTTCTTC.

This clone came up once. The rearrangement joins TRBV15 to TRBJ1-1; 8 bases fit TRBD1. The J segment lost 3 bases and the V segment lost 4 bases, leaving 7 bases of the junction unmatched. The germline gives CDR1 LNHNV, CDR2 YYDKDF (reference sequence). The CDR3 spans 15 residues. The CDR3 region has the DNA TGTGCCACCAGCATCCTACAGGGGGGTGACACTGAAGCTTTCTTT. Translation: CATSILQGGDTEAFF. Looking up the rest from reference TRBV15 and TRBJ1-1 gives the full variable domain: DAMVIQNPRYQVTQFGKPVTLSCSQTLNHNVMYWYQQKSSQAPKLLFHYYDKDFNNEADTPDNFQSRRPNTSFCFLDIRSPGLGDTAMYLCATSILQGGDTEAFFGQGTRLTVV.

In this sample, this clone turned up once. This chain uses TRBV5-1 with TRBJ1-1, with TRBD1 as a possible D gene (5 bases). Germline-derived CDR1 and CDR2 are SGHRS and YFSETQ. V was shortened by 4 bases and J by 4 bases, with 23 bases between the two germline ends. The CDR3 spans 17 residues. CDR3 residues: CASSPSGDHQGSTEAFF. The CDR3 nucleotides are TGCGCCAGCAGCCCTTCCGGAGACCACCAGGGCAGCACTGAAGCTTTCTTT.

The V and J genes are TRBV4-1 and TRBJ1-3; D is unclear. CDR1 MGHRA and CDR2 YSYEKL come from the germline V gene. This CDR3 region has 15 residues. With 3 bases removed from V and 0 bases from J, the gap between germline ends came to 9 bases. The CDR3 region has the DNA TGCGCCAGCAGCCAGGCATCCCTCTCTGGAAACACCATATATTTT. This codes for CASSQASLSGNTIYF.

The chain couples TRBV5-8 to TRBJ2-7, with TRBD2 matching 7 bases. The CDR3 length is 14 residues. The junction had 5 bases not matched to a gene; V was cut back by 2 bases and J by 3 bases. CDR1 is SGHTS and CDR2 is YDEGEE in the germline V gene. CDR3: CASSFGGRYYEQYF. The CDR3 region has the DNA TGTGCCAGCAGCTTCGGGGGGAGATACTACGAGCAGTACTTC.

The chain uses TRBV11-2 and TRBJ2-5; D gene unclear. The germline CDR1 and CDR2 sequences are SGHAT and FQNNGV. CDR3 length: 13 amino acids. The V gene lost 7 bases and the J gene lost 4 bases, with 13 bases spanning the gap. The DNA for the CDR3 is TGTGCCAGCAACGTAGATACGAGAGAGACCCAGTACTTC. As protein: CASNVDTRETQYF.

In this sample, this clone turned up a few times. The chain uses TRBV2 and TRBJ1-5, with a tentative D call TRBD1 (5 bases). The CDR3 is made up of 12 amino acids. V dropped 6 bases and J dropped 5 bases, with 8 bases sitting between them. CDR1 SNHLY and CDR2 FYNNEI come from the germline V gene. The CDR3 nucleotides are TGTGCCAGCAGGACAGAATATCAGCCCCAGCATTTT. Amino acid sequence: CASRTEYQPQHF.